The source of this T cell receptor (beta chain) is a study of T-cell memory formation after mild COVID-19. MiXCR was run by TCRdb on the 5' RACE reads, yielding one entry per CDR3 protein. The sample includes 90,000 to 120,000 distinct CDR3 sequences, 14% of them seen just once. Only a few counts were recorded for this clonotype. Germline assignment: CDR1 SGDLS and CDR2 YYNGEE. With 0 bases removed from V and 1 base from J, the gap between germline ends came to 12 bases. The CDR3 loop spans 16 amino acids. The rearrangement joins TRBV9 to TRBJ2-3; no definite D call. Sequencing used PBMCs or a T cell subset sorted from them (not recorded which). The clonotype comes from a man between 18 and 29 years old who had mild COVID-19 (a few samples of this study predate the infection). Cell type and time point are not known. The CDR3 bases are TGTGCCAGCAGCGTAGGGGCAGCTCGAGGCACAGATACGCAGTATTTT. Its translation is CASSVGAARGTDTQYF.